Listed here are 16 T cell receptor beta chains from one sample, sequenced in a study of T cells after yellow fever vaccination. TCRdb passed the 5' RACE reads through MiXCR, listing each CDR3 protein once. The repertoire includes about 30,000 distinct CDR3 sequences, around 4.8% of them detected once, and roughly half sits in the top ten. The input for sequencing was CD8+ T cells sorted from PBMCs, taken 5 days after the yellow fever booster vaccination. Source of these receptors: a man aged 30 to 39 who received the YFV17D yellow fever vaccine.

This clonotype has at least ten counts. This sequence joins TRBV28 and TRBJ1-1, with D unclear. V lost 10 bases and J lost 2, with 8 bases in between. CDR1 and CDR2 from the germline V gene are MDHEN and SYDVKM. This CDR3 is built from 11 residues. Here the CDR3 DNA reads TGTGCCATCAAGGTTAACACTGAAGCTTTCTTT. This codes for CAIKVNTEAFF.

This clonotype was recorded many times. This rearrangement joins TRBV7-9 to TRBJ2-1; 8 nucleotides align to TRBD2. The CDR3 has 15 amino acids. Germline loops: CDR1 SEHNR, CDR2 FQNEAQ (reference sequence). V gave up 2 bases and J gave up 6 bases; unmatched junction bases: 6. The CDR3 loop reads CASSLRREAGNEQFF. The CDR3 DNA reads as TGTGCCAGCAGCTTAAGGCGGGAGGCTGGCAATGAGCAGTTCTTC.

This clonotype was detected many times. This rearrangement joins TRBV30 to TRBJ2-3; tentatively, D is TRBD2 (6 bases). The CDR3 extends over 13 amino acids. Germline CDR1 GTSNPN, CDR2 SVGIG (reference sequence). CDR3 loop: CAGTRDSTDTQYF. In DNA, the CDR3 is TGTGCTGGGACCCGGGACTCCACAGATACGCAGTATTTT.

This clonotype was counted at least ten times. The chain combines TRBV6-2 or TRBV6-3 with TRBJ2-1; D is unclear. Germline V lookup: CDR1 MNHEY, CDR2 SVGEGT. The CDR3 is made up of 13 amino acids. V lost 0 bases and J 5 bases, leaving 5 bases between the germline ends. In nucleotides, the CDR3 is TGTGCCAGCAGTTACTCTAGCCACAATGAGCAGTTCTTC. Translation gives CASSYSSHNEQFF.

This clonotype appeared many times. The J gene is TRBJ1-1, the V gene TRBV12-3 or TRBV12-4; D possibly corresponds to TRBD1 (5 bases). Trimming shortened V by 8 bases and J by 4 bases, and 23 bases separated the two germline ends. The CDR3 contains 16 residues. The CDR3: CASSNANRFRGTEAFF. The DNA for the CDR3 is TGTGCCAGCTCCAATGCGAACAGGTTCCGGGGCACTGAAGCTTTCTTT.

The CDR3 DNA is TGTGCCAGGAGCCCCTCGTTCGCGGATACGCAGTATTTT. Translation gives CARSPSFADTQYF. The V call is TRBV25-1, the J call TRBJ2-3; D remains ambiguous. V was cut by 9 bases and J by 6 bases, with 16 bases left in between. Germline V gene data show CDR1 as MGHDK and CDR2 as SYGVNS. The CDR3 has 13 residues.

Regarding this clonotype: At one end the junction does not follow the germline gene, possibly because of a read error. The V gene is TRBV20-1, the J gene TRBJ2-3, with a possible D match to TRBD2 (5 bases). The CDR3 is 16 amino acids. Per the germline V gene, CDR1 is DFQATT and CDR2 is SNEGSKA (reference sequence). Here the CDR3 DNA reads TGCTGTGCTCACCCTAGGCGGGTAGAACGCACAGATACGCAGTATTTT. It specifies CCAHPRRVERTDTQYF.

This clonotype has at least ten counts. The V call is TRBV3-1, the J call TRBJ2-3; D is possibly TRBD2 (5 bases). V lost 7 bases to trimming and J lost 4 bases, with 12 bases between them. Germline V gene data show CDR1 as LGHDT and CDR2 as YNNKEL (reference sequence). The CDR3 has 13 amino acids. The DNA of the CDR3 is TGTGCCAGCACCCCGGGAAGCTCAGATACGCAGTATTTT. Protein product: CASTPGSSDTQYF.

This clonotype was seen at least ten times. The chain recombines TRBV20-1 with TRBJ2-7; 9 bases align to TRBD1. The CDR3 runs 13 residues. V was pared by 6 bases and J by 4 bases, with 7 bases of the junction left unmatched. In germline, CDR1 is DFQATT, CDR2 SNEGSKA (reference sequence). CDR3 sequence reads: CSADRDREYEQYF. The CDR3 region has the DNA TGCAGTGCCGACCGGGACAGGGAGTACGAGCAGTACTTC.

This clonotype was seen at least ten times. The CDR3 is CASSVARDTDSGNTIYF. The CDR3 nucleotides are TGTGCCAGCAGCGTAGCTAGGGACACCGACTCTGGAAACACCATATATTTT. V usage is TRBV9 and J usage is TRBJ1-3; D is perhaps TRBD1 (6 bases). This CDR3 has 17 amino acids. Germline assignment: CDR1 SGDLS and CDR2 YYNGEE. The V end was cut by 0 bases, the J end by 0 bases, with 13 bases between.

This clonotype occurred many times. The chain uses TRBV7-9 and TRBJ2-2, with D possibly matching TRBD1 (5 bases). V was trimmed by 1 base and J by 5 bases, leaving 11 bases between them. The CDR3 spans 15 residues. Germline loops: CDR1 SEHNR, CDR2 FQNEAQ (reference sequence). CDR3 amino acids: CASSLEGMRTGELFF. CDR3 DNA sequence: TGTGCCAGCAGCTTAGAGGGGATGAGAACCGGGGAGCTGTTTTTT.

This clonotype was found many times. The rearrangement uses TRBV3-1 and TRBJ2-3; D remains ambiguous. CDR3 length equals 12 residues. Germline CDR1 is LGHDT and CDR2 is YNNKEL (reference sequence). Trimming shortened V by 1 base and J by 6 bases, and 5 bases separated the two germline ends. The CDR3 spells CASSQGSDTQYF. CDR3 nucleotide sequence: TGTGCCAGCAGCCAAGGTTCGGATACGCAGTATTTT.

This rearrangement joins TRBV19 to TRBJ1-1; D remains ambiguous. Trimming took 7 bases from V and 0 from J, leaving 6 bases between them. Germline CDR1 is LNHDA and CDR2 is SQIVND (reference sequence). The CDR3 is 12 amino acids. Written as DNA, the CDR3 is TGTGCCAGTATAGACGTGAACACTGAAGCTTTCTTT. Translation gives CASIDVNTEAFF.

This clonotype is deemed medium-sized. The J gene is TRBJ2-1, the V gene TRBV21-1; TRBD2 is the table's D call, not checked against the DNA. TRBV21-1 is labeled a pseudogene. The CDR3 has 17 amino acids. The CDR3 DNA is TGTGCCAGCAGCAAAAGTAGGACTCTCCTTTTCGACAATGAGCAGTTCTTC. It yields the protein CASSKSRTLLFDNEQFF.

This clonotype was seen repeatedly, ten times or more. The rearrangement joins TRBV5-1 to TRBJ2-7, with 8 bases matching TRBD2. The CDR3 extends over 16 amino acids. V lost 3 bases, J lost 2 bases, and 10 bases stayed unmatched. Germline CDR1 reads SGHRS; CDR2 reads YFSETQ. The CDR3 region has the DNA TGCGCCAGCAGCTCCGAGGGACTAGTTTCACCCTACGAGCAGTACTTC. It specifies CASSSEGLVSPYEQYF. Supplemented by reference TRBV5-1 and TRBJ2-7, the full variable domain reads KAGVTQTPRYLIKTRGQQVTLSCSPISGHRSVSWYQQTPGQGLQFLFEYFSETQRNKGNFPGRFSGRQFSNSRSEMNVSTLELGDSALYLCASSSEGLVSPYEQYFGPGTRLTVT.

This clonotype was seen ten or more times. The chain links TRBV5-6 to TRBJ1-1, with 8 nucleotides matching TRBD1. After removal of 3 bases from V and 5 bases from J, the junction contained 15 bases not matched to a gene. Germline CDR1 reads SGHDT; CDR2 reads YYEEEE. CDR3 length: 17 amino acids. CDR3 DNA sequence: TGTGCCAGCAGCTATGGACAGGGTCCTTATTTGTGGACTGAAGCTTTCTTT. This sequence encodes CASSYGQGPYLWTEAFF.